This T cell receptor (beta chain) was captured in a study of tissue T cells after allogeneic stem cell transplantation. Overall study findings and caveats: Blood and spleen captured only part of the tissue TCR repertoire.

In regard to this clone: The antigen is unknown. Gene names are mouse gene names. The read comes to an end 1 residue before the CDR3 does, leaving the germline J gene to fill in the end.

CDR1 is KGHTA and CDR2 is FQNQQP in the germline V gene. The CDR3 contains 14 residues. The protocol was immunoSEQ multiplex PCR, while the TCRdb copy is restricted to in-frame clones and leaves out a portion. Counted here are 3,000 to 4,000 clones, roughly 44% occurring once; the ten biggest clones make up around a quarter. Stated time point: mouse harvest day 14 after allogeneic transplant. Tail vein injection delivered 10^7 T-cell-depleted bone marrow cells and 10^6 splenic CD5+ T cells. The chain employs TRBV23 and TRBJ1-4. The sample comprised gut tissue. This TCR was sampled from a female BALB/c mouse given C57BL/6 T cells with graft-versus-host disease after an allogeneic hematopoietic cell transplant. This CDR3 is CSSSQGFSNERLFF. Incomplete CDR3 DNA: TGCTCCAGCAGTCAAGGATTTTCCAACGAAAGATTATTT. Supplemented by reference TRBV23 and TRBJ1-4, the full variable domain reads DAAVTQKPRYLIKMKGQEAEMKCIPEKGHTAVFWYQQKQSKELKFLIYFQNQQPLDQIDMVKERFSAVCPSSSLCSLGIRTCEAEDSALYLCSSSQGFSNERLFFGHGTKLSVL.